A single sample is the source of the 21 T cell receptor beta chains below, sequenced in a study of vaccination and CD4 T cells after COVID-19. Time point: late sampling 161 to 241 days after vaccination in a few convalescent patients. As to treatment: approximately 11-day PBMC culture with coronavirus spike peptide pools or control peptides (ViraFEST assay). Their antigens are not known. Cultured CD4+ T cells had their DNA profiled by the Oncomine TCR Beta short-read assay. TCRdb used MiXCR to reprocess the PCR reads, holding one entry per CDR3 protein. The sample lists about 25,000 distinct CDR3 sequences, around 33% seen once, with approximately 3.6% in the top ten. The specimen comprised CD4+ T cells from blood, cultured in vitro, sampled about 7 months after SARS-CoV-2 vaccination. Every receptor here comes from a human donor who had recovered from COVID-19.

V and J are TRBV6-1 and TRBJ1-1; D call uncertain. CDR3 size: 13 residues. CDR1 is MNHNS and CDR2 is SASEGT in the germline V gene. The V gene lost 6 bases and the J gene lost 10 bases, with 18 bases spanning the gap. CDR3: CASRRHPLFGAFF. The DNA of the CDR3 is TGTGCCAGCAGAAGACATCCCCTTTTTGGAGCTTTCTTT.

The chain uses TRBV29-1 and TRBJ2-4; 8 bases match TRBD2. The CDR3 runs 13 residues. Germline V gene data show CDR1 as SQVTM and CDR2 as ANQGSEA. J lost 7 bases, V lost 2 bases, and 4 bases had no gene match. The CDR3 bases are TGCAGCGTTGAATTCGGGAGGGCCAACATTCAGTACTTC. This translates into CSVEFGRANIQYF.

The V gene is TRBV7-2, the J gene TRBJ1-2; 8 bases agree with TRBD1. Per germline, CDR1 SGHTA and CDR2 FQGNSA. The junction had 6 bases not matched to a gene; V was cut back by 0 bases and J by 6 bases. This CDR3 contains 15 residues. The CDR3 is CASSLAPRGLDGYTF. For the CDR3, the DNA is TGTGCCAGCAGCTTAGCGCCCAGGGGGCTCGATGGCTACACCTTC.

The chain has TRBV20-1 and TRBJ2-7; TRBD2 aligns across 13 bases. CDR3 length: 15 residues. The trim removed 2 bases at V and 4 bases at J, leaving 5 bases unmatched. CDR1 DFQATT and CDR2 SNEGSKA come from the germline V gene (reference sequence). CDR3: CSARPRGLAGYEQYF. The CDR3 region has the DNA TGCAGTGCTAGACCTAGGGGACTAGCGGGGTACGAGCAGTACTTC.

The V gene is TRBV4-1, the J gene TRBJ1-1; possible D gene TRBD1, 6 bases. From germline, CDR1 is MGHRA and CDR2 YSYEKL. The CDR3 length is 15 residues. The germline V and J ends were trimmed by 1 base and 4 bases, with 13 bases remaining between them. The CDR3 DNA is TGCGCCAGCAGCCAAGTGTTCAGGGGTCGCACTGAAGCTTTCTTT. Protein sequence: CASSQVFRGRTEAFF.

CDR3 loop: CAISEGGRAVETQYF. CDR3 in DNA: TGTGCCATCAGTGAGGGCGGGAGGGCCGTTGAGACCCAGTACTTC. The rearrangement uses TRBV10-3 and TRBJ2-5; TRBD2 matches at 9 bases. Losses at the gene ends were 2 bases for V and 5 bases for J; bases not matched to a gene: 6. The germline V gene encodes CDR1 ENHRY and CDR2 SYGVKD. The length of the CDR3 is 15 residues.

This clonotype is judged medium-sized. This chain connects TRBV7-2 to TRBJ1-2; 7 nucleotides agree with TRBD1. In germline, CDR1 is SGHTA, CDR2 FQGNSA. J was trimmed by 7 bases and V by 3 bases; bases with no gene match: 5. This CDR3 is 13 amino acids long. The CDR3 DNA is TGTGCCAGCAGCTTGGGACAGACCCCTGGCTACACCTTC. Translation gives CASSLGQTPGYTF.

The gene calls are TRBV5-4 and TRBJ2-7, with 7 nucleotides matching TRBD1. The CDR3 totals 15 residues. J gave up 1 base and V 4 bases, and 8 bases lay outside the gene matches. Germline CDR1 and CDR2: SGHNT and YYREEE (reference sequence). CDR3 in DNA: TGTGCCAGCAGCCCCGACAGGGCTCGTTCCTACGAGCAGTACTTC. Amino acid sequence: CASSPDRARSYEQYF.

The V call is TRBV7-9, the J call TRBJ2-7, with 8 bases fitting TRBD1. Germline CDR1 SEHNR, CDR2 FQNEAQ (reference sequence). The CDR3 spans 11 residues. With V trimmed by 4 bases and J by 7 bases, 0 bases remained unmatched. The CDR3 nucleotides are TGTGCCAGCAGCTACAGGGGGGAGCAGTACTTC. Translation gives CASSYRGEQYF.

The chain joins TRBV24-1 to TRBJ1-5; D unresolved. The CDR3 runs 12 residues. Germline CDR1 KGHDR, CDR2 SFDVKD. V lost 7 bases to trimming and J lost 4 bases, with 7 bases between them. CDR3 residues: CATSATNQPQHF. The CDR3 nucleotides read TGTGCCACCAGCGCCACTAATCAGCCCCAGCATTTT.

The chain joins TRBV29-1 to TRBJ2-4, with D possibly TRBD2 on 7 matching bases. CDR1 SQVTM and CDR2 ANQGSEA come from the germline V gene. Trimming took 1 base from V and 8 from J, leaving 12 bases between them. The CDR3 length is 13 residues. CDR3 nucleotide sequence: TGCAGCGTTGAAGGCTTAGGGGGGGACATTCAGTACTTC. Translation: CSVEGLGGDIQYF.

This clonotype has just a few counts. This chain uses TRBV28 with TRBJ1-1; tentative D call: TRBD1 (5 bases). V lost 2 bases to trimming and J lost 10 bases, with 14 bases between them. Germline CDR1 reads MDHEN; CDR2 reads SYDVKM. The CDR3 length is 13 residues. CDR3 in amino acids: CASSLSRGRGAFF. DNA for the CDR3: TGTGCCAGCAGTTTAAGTAGGGGTCGGGGAGCTTTCTTT.

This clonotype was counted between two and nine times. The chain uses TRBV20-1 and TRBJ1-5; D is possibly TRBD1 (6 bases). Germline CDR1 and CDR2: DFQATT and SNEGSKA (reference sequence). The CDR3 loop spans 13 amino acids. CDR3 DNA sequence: TGCAGCGGGAGACAGGACATAAATCAGCCCCAGCATTTT. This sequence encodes CSGRQDINQPQHF.

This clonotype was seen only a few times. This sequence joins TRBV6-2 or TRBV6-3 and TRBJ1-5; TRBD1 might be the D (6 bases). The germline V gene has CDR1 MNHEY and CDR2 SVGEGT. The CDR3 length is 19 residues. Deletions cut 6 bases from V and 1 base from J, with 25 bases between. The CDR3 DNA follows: TGTGCCAGCAGGCAGAGATTCGGGGCGGGGGCACTGAGCAATCAGCCCCAGCATTTT. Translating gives CASRQRFGAGALSNQPQHF.

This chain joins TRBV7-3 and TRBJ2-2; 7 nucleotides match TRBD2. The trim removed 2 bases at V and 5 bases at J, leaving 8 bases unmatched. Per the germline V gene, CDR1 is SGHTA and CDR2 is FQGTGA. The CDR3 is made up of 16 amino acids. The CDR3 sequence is CASSLVGGPGTGELFF. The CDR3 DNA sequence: TGTGCCAGCAGCTTAGTGGGAGGGCCGGGGACCGGGGAGCTGTTTTTT.

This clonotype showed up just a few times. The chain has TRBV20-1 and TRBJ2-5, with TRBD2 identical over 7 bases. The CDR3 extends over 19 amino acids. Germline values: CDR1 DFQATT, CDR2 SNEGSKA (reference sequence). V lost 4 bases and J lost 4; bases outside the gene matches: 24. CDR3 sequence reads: CSANSPAGGGGGLGETQYF. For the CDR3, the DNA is TGCAGTGCTAATTCCCCCGCCGGAGGTGGGGGAGGGTTAGGAGAGACCCAGTACTTC.

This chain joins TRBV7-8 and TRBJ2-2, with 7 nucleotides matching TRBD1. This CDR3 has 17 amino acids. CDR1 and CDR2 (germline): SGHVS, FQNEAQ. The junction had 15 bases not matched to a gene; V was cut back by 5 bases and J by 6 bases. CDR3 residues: CASSPRQGTAVPGELFF. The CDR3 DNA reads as TGTGCCAGCAGCCCAAGACAAGGGACAGCCGTACCCGGGGAGCTGTTTTTT.

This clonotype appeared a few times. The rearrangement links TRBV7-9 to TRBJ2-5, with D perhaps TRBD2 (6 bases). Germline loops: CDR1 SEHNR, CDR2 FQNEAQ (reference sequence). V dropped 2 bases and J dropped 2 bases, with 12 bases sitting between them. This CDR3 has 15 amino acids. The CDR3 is CASSLPGTLQETQYF. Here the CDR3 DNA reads TGTGCCAGCAGCTTACCCGGGACTTTGCAAGAGACCCAGTACTTC.

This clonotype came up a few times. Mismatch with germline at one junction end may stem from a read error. The CDR3 is CASSLGRSYGF. CDR3 coding DNA: TGTGCCAGCAGTTTGGGACGTTCGTACGGTTTT. This chain joins TRBV28 and TRBJ2-3, with D tentatively TRBD1 or TRBD2 (5 bases each). The CDR3 contains 11 residues. Germline assignment: CDR1 MDHEN and CDR2 SYDVKM.

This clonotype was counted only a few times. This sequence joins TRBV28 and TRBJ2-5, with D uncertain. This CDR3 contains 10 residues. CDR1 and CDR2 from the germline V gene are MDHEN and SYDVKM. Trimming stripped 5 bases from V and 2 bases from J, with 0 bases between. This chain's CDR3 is CASSQETQYF. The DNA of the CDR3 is TGTGCCAGCAGTCAAGAGACCCAGTACTTC.

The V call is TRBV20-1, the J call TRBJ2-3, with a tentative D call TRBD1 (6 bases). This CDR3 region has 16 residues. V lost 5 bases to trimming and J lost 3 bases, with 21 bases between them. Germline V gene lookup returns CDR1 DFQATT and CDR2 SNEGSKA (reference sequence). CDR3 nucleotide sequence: TGCAGTGCTCCCAACAGGGTCGGTAGCGTAACAGATACGCAGTATTTT. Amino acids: CSAPNRVGSVTDTQYF.